A single sample is the source of the 13 T cell receptor beta chains below, sequenced in a study of T cells in narcolepsy. Some clones are missing from TCRdb's copy, which holds only in-frame ones; the method was immunoSEQ multiplex PCR. Of over 15,000 clones in the sample, around 84% were seen once. The sequenced sample was memory (CD45RA-) CD4+ T cells from blood. These receptors all come from a human donor in good health.

This clone was recorded once. The genes are TRBV2 and TRBJ2-5; 9 nucleotides line up with TRBD2. This CDR3 is 14 amino acids long. Germline V gives CDR1 SNHLY, CDR2 FYNNEI. The junction had 3 bases not matched to a gene; V was cut back by 4 bases and J by 3 bases. The CDR3: CASSATSGKETQYF. DNA for the CDR3: TGTGCCAGCAGTGCGACTAGCGGAAAAGAGACCCAGTACTTC.

The chain combines TRBV5-4 with TRBJ2-2; D unclear. Germline V gives CDR1 SGHNT, CDR2 YYREEE (reference sequence). V was trimmed by 3 bases and J by 5 bases, leaving 14 bases between them. The CDR3 covers 15 residues. CDR3 amino acids: CASSSGLNPTGELFF. The CDR3, as DNA: TGTGCCAGCAGCTCTGGGCTAAACCCTACCGGGGAGCTGTTTTTT.

The chain employs TRBV7-2 and TRBJ1-2; D is perhaps TRBD1 (6 bases). Trimming pared 5 bases from V and 4 bases from J, leaving 17 bases between. The CDR3 is 15 residues long. Germline V gene lookup returns CDR1 SGHTA and CDR2 FQGNSA. The chain's CDR3 is CASSLRGGRGYGYTF. The DNA for the CDR3 is TGTGCCAGCAGCCTGCGGGGGGGGCGAGGCTATGGCTACACCTTC.

This clone was seen a handful of times. The chain couples TRBV15 to TRBJ1-2; perhaps TRBD1 as D (6 bases). The germline V and J ends were trimmed by 5 bases and 3 bases, with 10 bases remaining between them. CDR1 LNHNV and CDR2 YYDKDF come from the germline V gene (reference sequence). The CDR3 contains 13 residues. The CDR3 is CATSENRDYGYTF. The CDR3 coding sequence is TGTGCCACCAGCGAAAACAGGGACTATGGCTACACCTTC.

The CDR3 loop reads CASGSGTGGVNTEAFF. Written as DNA, the CDR3 is TGTGCTAGTGGTTCCGGGACAGGGGGTGTGAACACTGAAGCTTTCTTT. The chain recombines TRBV12-5 with TRBJ1-1, with 11 bases lining up with TRBD1. The CDR3 covers 16 residues. Germline lookup yields CDR1 LGHNT and CDR2 FRNRAP. The J segment lost 0 bases and the V segment lost 4 bases, leaving 4 bases of the junction unmatched. Complete variable domain (other parts from reference TRBV12-5 and TRBJ1-1): DARVTQTPRHKVTEMGQEVTMRCQPILGHNTVFWYRQTMMQGLELLAYFRNRAPLDDSGMPKDRFSAEMPDATLATLKIQPSEPRDSAVYFCASGSGTGGVNTEAFFGQGTRLTVV.

The chain recombines TRBV2 with TRBJ2-7; D assignment may be TRBD1 or TRBD2 (5 bases each). Trimming removed 10 bases from V and 5 bases from J, with 18 bases in between. Germline V gene data show CDR1 as SNHLY and CDR2 as FYNNEI. There are 13 residues in the CDR3. The CDR3 reads CATTPDRGDEQYF. DNA of the CDR3: TGTGCCACGACCCCGGACCGGGGCGACGAGCAGTACTTC.

This clone was seen only a few times. The chain is built from TRBV6-5 and TRBJ2-7, with 10 bases identical to TRBD2. After removal of 1 base from V and 3 bases from J, the junction contained 6 bases not matched to a gene. CDR3 length equals 16 residues. Germline V lookup: CDR1 MNHEY, CDR2 SVGAGI. CDR3 sequence: CASSYFGTSVRYEQYF. The CDR3 DNA is TGTGCCAGCAGTTACTTCGGGACTAGCGTACGCTACGAGCAGTACTTC.

The chain carries TRBV5-1 and TRBJ2-7; D ambiguous. Trimming cost V 3 bases and J 3 bases, with 7 bases left between them. CDR1 and CDR2 (germline): SGHRS, YFSETQ. The CDR3 totals 12 residues. The CDR3 DNA reads TGCGCCAGCAGCTCGGGTCACTACGAGCAGTACTTC. The encoded protein is CASSSGHYEQYF.

The chain links TRBV9 to TRBJ2-7; 11 bases match TRBD2. CDR3 length: 17 residues. CDR1 and CDR2 (germline): SGDLS, YYNGEE. V dropped 4 bases and J dropped 4; count of bases not matched to a gene: 13. The CDR3, as DNA: TGTGCCAGCAGCCCGACTAGCGGGGTTTATCCCCAGTACGAGCAGTACTTC. Its protein product is CASSPTSGVYPQYEQYF.

Only one count was recorded for this clone. CDR3 region: CASGVGQQPEAFF. CDR3 DNA sequence: TGTGCCAGCGGGGTGGGTCAACAGCCTGAAGCTTTCTTT. The chain uses TRBV11-2 and TRBJ1-1; D remains unclear. The V and J ends lost 8 bases and 6 bases respectively, with 16 bases between them. The CDR3 extends over 13 amino acids. Germline values: CDR1 SGHAT, CDR2 FQNNGV.

V usage is TRBV20-1 and J usage is TRBJ2-3; D is uncertain. CDR3 size: 11 residues. V was clipped by 4 bases and J by 6 bases, with 8 bases between them. The germline gives CDR1 DFQATT, CDR2 SNEGSKA (reference sequence). The CDR3 loop reads CSAMTRDTQYF. As DNA, the CDR3 is TGCAGTGCTATGACGAGGGATACGCAGTATTTT.

CDR3 protein: CASSAQTGVVAEAFF. DNA for the CDR3: TGCGCCAGCAGCGCGCAGACAGGGGTCGTAGCTGAAGCTTTCTTT. The V call is TRBV5-1, the J call TRBJ1-1, with 8 bases that match TRBD1. CDR1 SGHRS and CDR2 YFSETQ come from the germline V gene. V shed 4 bases and J 6 bases; nucleotides not matched to a gene: 11. The CDR3 loop spans 15 amino acids.

The chain carries TRBV9 and TRBJ2-7; 7 positions match TRBD1. V trimming: 2 bases; J trimming: 6 bases; junction bases outside the gene matches: 8. This CDR3 contains 14 residues. Per the germline V gene, CDR1 is SGDLS and CDR2 is YYNGEE. CDR3 in amino acids: CASSVKGAMSEQYF. The CDR3 DNA follows: TGTGCCAGCAGCGTGAAGGGGGCGATGAGCGAGCAGTACTTC. Full variable domain (remainder filled in from reference TRBV9 and TRBJ2-7): DSGVTQTPKHLITATGQRVTLRCSPRSGDLSVYWYQQSLDQGLQFLIQYYNGEERAKGNILERFSAQQFPDLHSELNLSSLELGDSALYFCASSVKGAMSEQYFGPGTRLTVT.